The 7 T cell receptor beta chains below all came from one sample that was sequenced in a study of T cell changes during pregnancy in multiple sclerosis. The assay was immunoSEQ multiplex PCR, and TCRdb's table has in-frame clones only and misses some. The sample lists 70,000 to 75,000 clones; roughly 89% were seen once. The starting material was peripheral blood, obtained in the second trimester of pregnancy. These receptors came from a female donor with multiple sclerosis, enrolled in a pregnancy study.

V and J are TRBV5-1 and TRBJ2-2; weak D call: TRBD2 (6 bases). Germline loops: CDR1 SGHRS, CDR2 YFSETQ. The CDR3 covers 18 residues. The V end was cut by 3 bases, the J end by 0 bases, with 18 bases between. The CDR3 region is CASSSRRGAPSNTGELFF. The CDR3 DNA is TGCGCCAGCAGCTCTCGGCGCGGGGCTCCTTCGAACACCGGGGAGCTGTTTTTT.

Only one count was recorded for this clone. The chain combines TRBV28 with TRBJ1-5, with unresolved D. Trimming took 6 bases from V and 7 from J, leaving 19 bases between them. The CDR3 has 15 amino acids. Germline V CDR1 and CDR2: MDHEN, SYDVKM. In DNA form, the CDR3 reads TGTGCCAGCAGACCCACGACCCGGCGGCGGCAGCCCCAGCATTTT. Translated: CASRPTTRRRQPQHF.

The chain's CDR3 is CASSLDVGGAGTDTQYF. CDR3 nucleotides: TGTGCCAGCAGCTTAGACGTCGGGGGGGCAGGCACAGATACGCAGTATTTT. The chain joins TRBV11-3 to TRBJ2-3, with TRBD2 identical over 8 bases. This CDR3 region has 17 residues. V lost 0 bases and J lost 1; bases outside the gene matches: 6. Germline assignment: CDR1 SGHNT and CDR2 YENEEA.

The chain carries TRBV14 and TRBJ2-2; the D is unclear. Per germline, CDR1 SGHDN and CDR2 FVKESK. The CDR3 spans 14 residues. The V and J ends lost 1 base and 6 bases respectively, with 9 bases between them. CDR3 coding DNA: TGTGCCAGCAGCCAAGTTCCTCTCCCCGGGGAGCTGTTTTTT. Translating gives CASSQVPLPGELFF.

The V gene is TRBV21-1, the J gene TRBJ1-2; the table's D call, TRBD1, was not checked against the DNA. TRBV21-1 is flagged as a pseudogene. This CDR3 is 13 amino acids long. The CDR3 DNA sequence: TGTGCCAGCAGCAAGGACAGGCGGGCTGGCTACACCTTC. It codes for CASSKDRRAGYTF.

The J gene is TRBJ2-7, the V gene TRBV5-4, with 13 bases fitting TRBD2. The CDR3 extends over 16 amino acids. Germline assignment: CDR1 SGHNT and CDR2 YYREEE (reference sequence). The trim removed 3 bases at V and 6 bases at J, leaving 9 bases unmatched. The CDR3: CASSWGLAGLASEQYF. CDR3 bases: TGTGCCAGCAGCTGGGGACTAGCGGGACTAGCGAGCGAGCAGTACTTC.

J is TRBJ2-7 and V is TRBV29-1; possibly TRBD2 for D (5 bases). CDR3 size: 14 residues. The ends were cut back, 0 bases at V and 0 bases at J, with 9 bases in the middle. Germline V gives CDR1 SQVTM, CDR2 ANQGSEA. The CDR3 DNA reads TGCAGCGTTGAAGATCGGGGTAGCTCCTACGAGCAGTACTTC. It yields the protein CSVEDRGSSYEQYF.